The 9 T cell receptor beta chains listed next were all sequenced from one sample in a study of shared clonotypes between healthy human individuals. TCRdb's copy holds only in-frame clones and misses some; the assay was immunoSEQ multiplex PCR. The sample lists approximately 2.5 million clones, over 85% occurring once. Sequencing was performed on naive CD4+ T cells sorted from blood. Subset: CD45RA+ positively selected. The origin of the receptors is a man aged 18 to 30 in good health.

The chain has TRBV2 and TRBJ1-2; D unresolved. V lost 3 bases to trimming and J lost 1 base, with 6 bases between them. The CDR3 extends over 13 amino acids. Germline assignment: CDR1 SNHLY and CDR2 FYNNEI. The CDR3 sequence: CASSEEFNYGYTF. The CDR3, as DNA: TGTGCCAGCAGTGAGGAGTTTAACTATGGCTACACCTTC.

Comments on this clone: Additional DNA sequences in this sample encode the identical CDR3. The chain combines TRBV5-4 with TRBJ1-2; D remains unclear. The germline V gene encodes CDR1 SGHNT and CDR2 YYREEE (reference sequence). The CDR3 has 12 amino acids. V lost 0 bases and J lost 5, with 5 bases in between. CDR3 sequence (DNA): TGTGCCAGCAGCTTGGACGGGTATGGCTACACCTTC. Its translation: CASSLDGYGYTF.

The table lists this clone with a count of one. J is TRBJ2-2 and V is TRBV5-1; a weak D match, TRBD2 (5 bases). The germline CDR1 and CDR2 sequences are SGHRS and YFSETQ. The CDR3 has 15 residues. V was pared by 4 bases and J by 5 bases, with 15 bases between. CDR3 sequence: CASSPRAGRTGELFF. CDR3 nucleotides: TGCGCCAGCAGCCCGCGGGCAGGAAGGACCGGGGAGCTGTTTTTT.

V and J are TRBV9 and TRBJ1-6; D ambiguous. Trimming stripped 0 bases from V and 8 bases from J, with 12 bases between. The V gene's germline CDR1 is SGDLS and CDR2 YYNGEE. This CDR3 comprises 15 residues. The CDR3 DNA follows: TGTGCCAGCAGCGTAGAAGGAGGAATATATTCACCCCTCCACTTT. Protein product: CASSVEGGIYSPLHF.

The chain carries TRBV5-5 and TRBJ2-1; 8 positions match TRBD1. The CDR3 extends over 17 amino acids. The germline V gene encodes CDR1 SGHKS and CDR2 YYEKEE (reference sequence). Trimming took 4 bases from V and 0 from J; bases not matched to a gene: 9. The CDR3 DNA sequence: TGTGCCAGCAGCAATCGACAGGGGACCGACTCCTACAATGAGCAGTTCTTC. This encodes CASSNRQGTDSYNEQFF.

The chain uses TRBV7-6 and TRBJ1-5; D unclear. Per the germline V gene, CDR1 is SGHVS and CDR2 is FNYEAQ. The V gene lost 5 bases and the J gene lost 6 bases, with 11 bases spanning the gap. The CDR3 extends over 13 amino acids. The CDR3 coding sequence is TGTGCCAGCAGCCTCAGTCCGGTTCAGCCCCAGCATTTT. Protein product: CASSLSPVQPQHF. The full variable domain, with the rest looked up from reference TRBV7-6 and TRBJ1-5, is GAGVSQSPRYKVTKRGQDVALRCDPISGHVSLYWYRQALGQGPEFLTYFNYEAQQDKSGLPNDRFSAERPEGSISTLTIQRTEQRDSAMYRCASSLSPVQPQHFGDGTRLSIL.

A single count supports this clone. The V call is TRBV4-1, the J call TRBJ2-1; 10 bases match TRBD1. CDR3 length: 16 residues. Germline-derived CDR1 and CDR2 are MGHRA and YSYEKL. Unmatched junction bases numbered 6, after V lost 2 bases and J lost 5 bases. The CDR3: CASSQLPGQGNNEQFF. CDR3 in DNA: TGCGCCAGCAGCCAACTCCCGGGACAGGGGAACAATGAGCAGTTCTTC.

The chain couples TRBV11-2 to TRBJ1-4; D might be TRBD1 (6 bases). This CDR3 region has 14 residues. Germline V gene data show CDR1 as SGHAT and CDR2 as FQNNGV. V gave up 3 bases and J gave up 8 bases, with 13 bases separating them. CDR3 in DNA: TGTGCCAGCAGCTTTTCAGGGGCGCGAGAAAAACTGTTTTTT. This codes for CASSFSGAREKLFF.

This chain uses TRBV10-3 with TRBJ2-1, with 9 bases that match TRBD2. CDR3 length equals 19 residues. CDR1 is ENHRY, CDR2 SYGVKD, per germline. With 6 bases clipped from V and 1 base from J, the junction kept 16 bases outside the gene matches. The CDR3 DNA reads as TGTGCCATCAGGGGGGCTAGCGGGACGAGTGGGCAGTCCTACAATGAGCAGTTCTTC. Its translation is CAIRGASGTSGQSYNEQFF.